In this sample, the clone carrying this TCR beta chain turned up many times. Its specificity is unknown. The sample is drawn from a study of human T cells and chemical hapten exposure. Study summary: Slight differences in pooled library volume were the main source of varying TCR yields across samples. General study points: Since the donors had alopecia, their immune response may not be the same as that of healthy people.

The V and J ends lost 5 bases and 3 bases, in that order; junction bases with no gene match: 0. Germline V gene data show CDR1 as LGHDT and CDR2 as YNNKEL (reference sequence). The CDR3 runs 13 residues. Time point indicated: patch test 2, 6 weeks after DPC sensitization. Indicated treatment: therapeutic diphenylcyclopropenone sensitization with weekly scalp DPC. Each donor was an alopecia patient between 18 and 70 years of age who qualified for DPC. TCRdb reanalysed the RACE reads using MiXCR and keeps one entry per CDR3 protein. The table records 120,000 to 150,000 distinct CDR3 sequences, roughly 10% of them present only once.

This TCR was recovered from a woman aged 45 to 65 with alopecia areata. Some clones in this sample may be carry-over from other donors' samples. The specimen comprised whole blood, sampled in connection with sensitization to the hapten diphenylcyclopropenone (DPC). The V call is TRBV3-1, the J call TRBJ2-7; TRBD2 matches 11 bases. CDR3 protein: CASSGTSGYEQYF. CDR3 DNA: TGTGCCAGCAGCGGGACTAGCGGCTACGAGCAGTACTTC.